A selection of T cell receptor beta chains follows, all from one sample in a study of T cell responses to AZD1222 COVID-19 vaccine. Clones were sequenced by immunoSEQ multiplex PCR, and TCRdb holds only the in-frame ones, with some missing. The profile shows about 120,000 clones, almost 95% of them singletons. The specimen was peripheral blood, collected 28 days after the second AZD1222 dose. Every receptor here comes from an adult who received the AZD1222 COVID-19 vaccine. Each CDR3 is given with its conserved first and last residue. A D gene is named only where the DNA matches it firmly. Rows may omit the clone size; those that give it use once, few, many or a size class.

D gene: .
clone size: .
J gene: TRBJ2-7
V gene: TRBV7-9
CDR3 protein: CASSLDIQDEQYF
CDR3 DNA: TGTGCCAGCAGCTTGGACATCCAGGACGAGCAGTACTTC

D gene: .
clone size: .
J gene: TRBJ1-2
V gene: TRBV12-3/TRBV12-4
CDR3 protein: CASSWSDAGGYTF
CDR3 DNA: TGTGCCAGCAGTTGGTCCGACGCGGGGGGCTACACCTTC

D gene: .
clone size: .
J gene: TRBJ2-7
V gene: TRBV30
CDR3 protein: CAFRGPAYEQYF
CDR3 DNA: TGTGCCTTCAGGGGTCCCGCCTACGAGCAGTACTTC

D gene: .
clone size: .
J gene: TRBJ2-7
V gene: TRBV27
CDR3 protein: CASSLFQGLTYEQYF
CDR3 DNA: TGTGCCAGCAGTTTATTCCAGGGGCTGACCTACGAGCAGTACTTC

D gene: TRBD1
clone size: .
J gene: TRBJ1-1
V gene: TRBV28
CDR3 protein: CASSLGTGFTEAFF
CDR3 DNA: TGTGCCAGCAGTTTGGGGACAGGGTTCACTGAAGCTTTCTTT

D gene: TRBD1
clone size: .
J gene: TRBJ2-1
V gene: TRBV6-9
CDR3 protein: CASSSNRGLNEQFF
CDR3 DNA: TGTGCCAGCAGTTCGAACAGGGGGCTGAATGAGCAGTTCTTC

D gene: .
clone size: .
J gene: TRBJ2-5
V gene: TRBV28
CDR3 protein: CASSGAGSGETQYF
CDR3 DNA: TGTGCCAGCAGTGGGGCGGGGAGCGGAGAGACCCAGTACTTC

D gene: .
clone size: .
J gene: TRBJ1-1
V gene: TRBV7-9
CDR3 protein: CASSHGVGKGEAFF
CDR3 DNA: TGTGCCAGCAGTCATGGGGTTGGGAAAGGTGAAGCTTTCTTT

D gene: .
clone size: .
J gene: TRBJ1-4
V gene: TRBV5-4
CDR3 protein: CASSLKASTNEKLFF
CDR3 DNA: TGTGCCAGCAGCTTAAAGGCATCAACTAATGAAAAACTGTTTTTT

D gene: TRBD1
clone size: .
J gene: TRBJ1-1
V gene: TRBV9
CDR3 protein: CASSPRTGLNTEAFF
CDR3 DNA: TGTGCCAGCAGCCCCCGGACAGGATTGAACACTGAAGCTTTCTTT

D gene: .
clone size: .
J gene: TRBJ1-2
V gene: TRBV4-1
CDR3 protein: CASSQDRSYTF
CDR3 DNA: TGCGCCAGCAGCCAAGATCGATCCTACACCTTC

D gene: .
clone size: .
J gene: TRBJ1-3
V gene: TRBV9
CDR3 protein: CASSVDRAGNTIYF
CDR3 DNA: TGTGCCAGCAGCGTAGACAGGGCTGGAAACACCATATATTTT

D gene: .
clone size: .
J gene: TRBJ2-2
V gene: TRBV29-1
CDR3 protein: CSVEDPRGNTGELFF
CDR3 DNA: TGCAGCGTTGAAGATCCAAGGGGCAACACCGGGGAGCTGTTTTTT

D gene: .
clone size: .
J gene: TRBJ1-2
V gene: TRBV6-1
CDR3 protein: CASSEREDYGYTF
CDR3 DNA: TGTGCCAGCAGTGAAAGGGAAGACTATGGCTACACCTTC

D gene: .
clone size: .
J gene: TRBJ2-7
V gene: TRBV28
CDR3 protein: CASSSGTPENEQYF
CDR3 DNA: TGTGCCAGCAGCTCCGGGACACCCGAAAACGAGCAGTACTTC

D gene: TRBD2
clone size: .
J gene: TRBJ2-3
V gene: TRBV5-1
CDR3 protein: CASSRLTSGRGDTQYF
CDR3 DNA: TGCGCCAGCAGCCGACTGACTAGCGGGAGAGGAGATACGCAGTATTTT

D gene: .
clone size: .
J gene: TRBJ2-5
V gene: TRBV5-4
CDR3 protein: CASRYRTQETQYF
CDR3 DNA: TGTGCCAGCAGGTACAGGACCCAAGAGACCCAGTACTTC

D gene: TRBD1
clone size: .
J gene: TRBJ2-1
V gene: TRBV7-9
CDR3 protein: CASSPPGQGQDEQFF
CDR3 DNA: TGTGCCAGCAGCCCCCCGGGACAGGGCCAGGATGAGCAGTTCTTC

D gene: TRBD1
clone size: .
J gene: TRBJ1-2
V gene: TRBV4-1
CDR3 protein: CASSQLLTGGNYGYTF
CDR3 DNA: TGCGCCAGCAGCCAACTCCTGACAGGGGGGAACTATGGCTACACCTTC

D gene: TRBD2
clone size: .
J gene: TRBJ2-7
V gene: TRBV11-3
CDR3 protein: CASSLDSGSYEQYF
CDR3 DNA: TGTGCCAGCAGCTTAGATAGCGGGAGTTACGAGCAGTACTTC

D gene: .
clone size: .
J gene: TRBJ2-1
V gene: TRBV6-5
CDR3 protein: CASSSPGNGDEQFF
CDR3 DNA: TGTGCCAGCAGTTCTCCCGGGAACGGCGATGAGCAGTTCTTC

D gene: TRBD2
clone size: .
J gene: TRBJ2-7
V gene: TRBV15
CDR3 protein: CATSRDMASGSPYEQYF
CDR3 DNA: TGTGCCACCAGCAGAGATATGGCTAGCGGGTCCCCCTACGAGCAGTACTTC

D gene: .
clone size: once
J gene: TRBJ2-7
V gene: TRBV12-1
CDR3 protein: CASSLWTGAWTSGATYEQYF
CDR3 DNA: TGTGCCAGCAGCTTATGGACAGGAGCATGGACTAGCGGGGCTACCTACGAGCAGTACTTC

D gene: TRBD2
clone size: .
J gene: TRBJ2-1
V gene: TRBV9
CDR3 protein: CASSTKTSGMVNEQFF
CDR3 DNA: TGTGCCAGCAGCACCAAGACTAGCGGGATGGTCAATGAGCAGTTCTTC

D gene: TRBD2
clone size: .
J gene: TRBJ2-7
V gene: TRBV6-6
CDR3 protein: CASSYGTSGSKYF
CDR3 DNA: TGTGCCAGCAGCTACGGGACTAGCGGGAGTAAGTACTTC

D gene: TRBD2
clone size: once
J gene: TRBJ2-5
V gene: TRBV7-2
CDR3 protein: CASSPRTSGSRSQETQYF
CDR3 DNA: TGTGCCAGCAGCCCTCGGACTAGCGGGAGTCGGTCACAAGAGACCCAGTACTTC

D gene: .
clone size: .
J gene: TRBJ1-3
V gene: TRBV2
CDR3 protein: CASRRGVGNTIYF
CDR3 DNA: TGTGCCAGCAGGAGGGGGGTCGGAAACACCATATATTTT

D gene: TRBD1
clone size: .
J gene: TRBJ1-4
V gene: TRBV3-1/TRBV3-2
CDR3 protein: CASSQASGTGSEKLFF
CDR3 DNA: TGTGCCAGCAGCCAAGCCTCCGGGACAGGGTCTGAAAAACTGTTTTTT

D gene: TRBD2
clone size: .
J gene: TRBJ2-7
V gene: TRBV15
CDR3 protein: CATSRPGVAGVNEQYF
CDR3 DNA: TGTGCCACCAGCAGGCCGGGAGTAGCGGGAGTTAACGAGCAGTACTTC

D gene: .
clone size: .
J gene: TRBJ2-5
V gene: TRBV14
CDR3 protein: CASSLIQETQYF
CDR3 DNA: TGTGCCAGCAGCCTTATCCAAGAGACCCAGTACTTC

D gene: .
clone size: .
J gene: TRBJ1-4
V gene: TRBV29-1
CDR3 protein: CSVEVAESNEKLFF
CDR3 DNA: TGCAGCGTTGAAGTGGCAGAATCTAATGAAAAACTGTTTTTT

D gene: .
clone size: .
J gene: TRBJ1-5
V gene: TRBV24-1
CDR3 protein: CATSDFSALHPQHF
CDR3 DNA: TGTGCCACCAGTGATTTTTCAGCCCTTCACCCCCAGCATTTT

D gene: TRBD1
clone size: .
J gene: TRBJ2-7
V gene: TRBV4-1
CDR3 protein: CASSQAGTATYEQYF
CDR3 DNA: TGCGCCAGCAGCCAGGCCGGGACAGCTACCTACGAGCAGTACTTC

D gene: TRBD2
clone size: .
J gene: TRBJ2-7
V gene: TRBV6-5
CDR3 protein: CASSRLAGENYEQYF
CDR3 DNA: TGTGCCAGCAGTCGACTAGCGGGAGAGAACTACGAGCAGTACTTC

D gene: .
clone size: once
J gene: TRBJ1-5
V gene: TRBV5-1
CDR3 protein: CASSLGGNSNQPQHF
CDR3 DNA: TGCGCCAGCAGCTTGGGCGGTAATAGCAATCAGCCCCAGCATTTT

D gene: .
clone size: .
J gene: TRBJ1-3
V gene: TRBV28
CDR3 protein: CASRPGGPGNTIYF
CDR3 DNA: TGTGCCAGCAGGCCGGGGGGACCCGGAAACACCATATATTTT

D gene: TRBD2
clone size: .
J gene: TRBJ2-3
V gene: TRBV5-4
CDR3 protein: CASSFGLAGVSTDTQYF
CDR3 DNA: TGTGCCAGCAGCTTTGGGCTAGCGGGCGTCAGCACAGATACGCAGTATTTT

D gene: .
clone size: .
J gene: TRBJ1-6
V gene: TRBV9
CDR3 protein: CASSGVLEAPLHF
CDR3 DNA: TGTGCCAGCAGCGGAGTATTGGAAGCACCCCTCCACTTT

D gene: .
clone size: .
J gene: TRBJ2-7
V gene: TRBV5-6
CDR3 protein: CASSPRGPKSHEQYF
CDR3 DNA: TGTGCCAGCAGCCCCCGGGGGCCGAAGAGCCACGAGCAGTACTTC

D gene: TRBD2
clone size: .
J gene: TRBJ2-1
V gene: TRBV6-4
CDR3 protein: CASSENSGLADSYNEQFF
CDR3 DNA: TGTGCCAGCAGTGAAAATTCTGGACTAGCGGACTCCTACAATGAGCAGTTCTTC

D gene: .
clone size: .
J gene: TRBJ1-1
V gene: TRBV27
CDR3 protein: CASSFTGTNTEAFF
CDR3 DNA: TGTGCCAGCAGTTTTACCGGAACGAACACTGAAGCTTTCTTT

D gene: TRBD1
clone size: few
J gene: TRBJ2-7
V gene: TRBV3-1/TRBV3-2
CDR3 protein: CASTRGQGVDEQYF
CDR3 DNA: TGTGCCAGCACCCGGGGACAGGGGGTTGATGAGCAGTACTTC

D gene: .
clone size: .
J gene: TRBJ2-1
V gene: TRBV6-8
CDR3 protein: CASPLRKAGEQFF
CDR3 DNA: TGTGCCAGCCCCTTAAGGAAAGCTGGGGAGCAGTTCTTC

D gene: .
clone size: .
J gene: TRBJ2-3
V gene: TRBV18
CDR3 protein: CASSRNRGEDTQYF
CDR3 DNA: TGTGCCAGCTCACGAAATCGGGGCGAAGATACGCAGTATTTT

D gene: .
clone size: .
J gene: TRBJ1-2
V gene: TRBV18
CDR3 protein: CASSPPGAYGYTF
CDR3 DNA: TGTGCCAGCTCACCACCAGGGGCCTATGGCTACACCTTC

D gene: TRBD1
clone size: .
J gene: TRBJ2-7
V gene: TRBV4-1
CDR3 protein: CASSHRTGYGYEQYF
CDR3 DNA: TGCGCCAGCAGCCACAGGACAGGGTATGGCTACGAGCAGTACTTC

D gene: TRBD2
clone size: once
J gene: TRBJ2-7
V gene: TRBV9
CDR3 protein: CASSVASGVLYEQYF
CDR3 DNA: TGTGCCAGCAGCGTAGCTAGCGGGGTCCTGTACGAGCAGTACTTC

D gene: TRBD2
clone size: .
J gene: TRBJ2-3
V gene: TRBV6-5
CDR3 protein: CASSRTRHTDTQYF
CDR3 DNA: TGTGCCAGCAGTAGGACTAGACACACAGATACGCAGTATTTT

D gene: .
clone size: .
J gene: TRBJ2-1
V gene: TRBV5-1
CDR3 protein: CASSPAAVVSLYNEQFF
CDR3 DNA: TGCGCCAGCAGCCCCGCGGCGGTCGTTTCCCTATACAATGAGCAGTTCTTC

D gene: .
clone size: .
J gene: TRBJ1-5
V gene: TRBV24-1
CDR3 protein: CATGGGEFGNQPQHF
CDR3 DNA: TGTGCCACCGGAGGAGGGGAATTTGGCAATCAGCCCCAGCATTTT

D gene: .
clone size: .
J gene: TRBJ2-3
V gene: TRBV5-4
CDR3 protein: CASSPPERGTQYF
CDR3 DNA: TGTGCCAGCAGCCCGCCGGAGCGTGGTACGCAGTATTTT

D gene: TRBD1
clone size: .
J gene: TRBJ2-7
V gene: TRBV6-1
CDR3 protein: CASSEAQGGPHEQYF
CDR3 DNA: TGTGCCAGCAGTGAAGCACAGGGGGGTCCTCACGAGCAGTACTTC

D gene: .
clone size: .
J gene: TRBJ1-1
V gene: TRBV30
CDR3 protein: CAWSSYSPGNTEAFF
CDR3 DNA: TGTGCCTGGAGCTCATACTCCCCAGGGAACACTGAAGCTTTCTTT